One and the same sample provided the 4 T cell receptor beta chains below, sequenced in a study of T-cell reconstitution after alpha-beta-depleted transplantation in children. Library preparation (for TCRbeta) was performed with unique molecular identifiers. Each CDR3 protein is one row after TCRdb ran MiXCR on the PCR reads. The sample lists some 490,000 distinct CDR3 sequences; 12% were seen once. Sequenced here: PBMCs from the stem cell graft donor, sampled from the stem cell graft. These receptors came from a human donor who donated a stem cell graft to a child with combined immunodeficiency.

Many counts were recorded for this clonotype. J is TRBJ2-3 and V is TRBV12-3 or TRBV12-4, with 7 nucleotides matching TRBD1. J was trimmed by 7 bases and V by 4 bases; bases with no gene match: 11. This CDR3 spans 15 amino acids. The CDR3 region is CASSSDRETSHTQYF. As DNA, the CDR3 is TGTGCCAGCAGTTCCGACAGGGAAACAAGTCATACGCAGTATTTT.

This CDR3 reads CASSFLAGETYEQYF. In DNA, the CDR3 is TGTGCCAGCAGCTTCCTAGCGGGAGAAACCTACGAGCAGTACTTC. V is TRBV2 and J is TRBJ2-7, with 10 nucleotides matching TRBD2. The CDR3 is made up of 15 amino acids. Germline assignment: CDR1 SNHLY and CDR2 FYNNEI. V lost 6 bases to trimming and J lost 2 bases; unmatched junction nucleotides: 7.

This clonotype was counted only a few times. The V and J genes are TRBV29-1 and TRBJ2-5; a weak D match, TRBD1 (5 bases). The CDR3 is 12 residues long. V shed 7 bases and J shed 5 bases, with 14 bases lying between them. CDR1 and CDR2 (germline): SQVTM, ANQGSEA. The CDR3 bases are TGCAGCGGATGGACAACCGGCGAGACCCAGTACTTC. It yields the protein CSGWTTGETQYF.

This chain uses TRBV4-3 with TRBJ2-3; 10 nucleotides line up with TRBD2. The CDR3 has 17 residues. V lost 2 bases and J lost 4; bases outside the gene matches: 9. The germline CDR1 and CDR2 sequences are LGHNA and YSLEER. The CDR3 DNA is TGCGCCAGCAGCCAAAACCCCGGGACTAGCGACCCAGATACGCAGTATTTT. Its translation: CASSQNPGTSDPDTQYF.